These 32 T cell receptor beta chains originate from one sample sequenced in a study of T cells in Graves' hyperthyroidism and ophthalmopathy (dated by TCRdb to between 2018 and 2021). The library was generated by multiplex PCR. The data were produced on an Illumina HiSeq 2000. Amplification of TCR beta CDR3 regions was carried out from RNA transcripts. A first-round RT-PCR of the TCR CDR3 used the HTBI primer set with the Qiagen OneStep RT-PCR kit. TCRdb reran the public reads through fastp at Q25 and MiXCR, keeping productive beta chains. Each entry merges the rows of one CDR3 protein and shows their most common DNA and genes. The sample profile shows some 490,000 distinct CDR3 sequences; 22% of them were found once. The top ten clones comprise approximately 49% of the sample. What was sequenced was blood. These receptors all come from a woman aged 70-85 years with Graves' ophthalmopathy.

This chain connects TRBV7-3 to TRBJ1-5, with D possibly being TRBD1 (5 bases). The CDR3 loop spans 15 amino acids. The germline V and J ends were trimmed by 7 bases and 0 bases, with 13 bases remaining between them. Germline V gene data show CDR1 as SGHTA and CDR2 as FQGTGA. CDR3 sequence: CASTHGQGSNQPQHF. The DNA of the CDR3 is TGTGCCAGCACCCACGGGCAGGGTAGCAATCAGCCCCAGCATTTT.

The chain couples TRBV2 to TRBJ2-5, with 8 bases fitting TRBD2. The trim removed 2 bases at V and 2 bases at J, leaving 10 bases unmatched. The germline V gene has CDR1 SNHLY and CDR2 FYNNEI. The CDR3 totals 17 residues. The CDR3 DNA reads as TGTGCCAGCAGTGAATTCGGAGCGGGAGTGGCGCAAGAGACCCAGTACTTC. Translated: CASSEFGAGVAQETQYF.

V gene TRBV7-9 combines with J gene TRBJ2-1; the match to TRBD2 covers 12 bases. The J segment lost 4 bases and the V segment lost 5 bases, leaving 9 bases of the junction unmatched. Germline lookup yields CDR1 SEHNR and CDR2 FQNEAQ (reference sequence). The CDR3 is made up of 17 amino acids. The CDR3 DNA is TGTGCCAGCAGCGCGGGCGCTAGCGGGAGGGGGTACAATGAGCAGTTCTTC. Translating it yields CASSAGASGRGYNEQFF.

This clonotype was counted between two and nine times. The chain employs TRBV7-8 and TRBJ2-5, with D perhaps matching TRBD2 (6 bases). Per the germline V gene, CDR1 is SGHVS and CDR2 is FQNEAQ. The CDR3 is 13 amino acids. Trimming stripped 1 base from V and 7 bases from J, with 10 bases between. The CDR3 nucleotides read TGTGCCAGCAGCTTAGGGGGAGCGGGGACCCAGTACTTC. Residues: CASSLGGAGTQYF.

The chain recombines TRBV4-1 with TRBJ2-7; possible D gene TRBD1, 5 bases. The CDR3 has 15 amino acids. Germline V gene sequence: CDR1 MGHRA, CDR2 YSYEKL. V was shortened by 1 base and J by 2 bases, with 12 bases between the two germline ends. This chain's CDR3 is CASSQGDLDTYEQYF. CDR3 sequence (DNA): TGCGCCAGCAGCCAAGGCGACCTGGACACCTACGAGCAGTACTTC.

This clonotype came up a few times. V and J are TRBV6-2 or TRBV6-3 and TRBJ1-4; TRBD1 might be the D (6 bases). Germline V CDR1 and CDR2: MNHEY, SVGEGT. This CDR3 comprises 14 residues. V lost 6 bases to trimming and J lost 7 bases, with 15 bases between them. CDR3 nucleotide sequence: TGTGCCAGCAGAAAAGCACAGGGCGGTGAAAAACTGTTTTTT. Translated, it gives CASRKAQGGEKLFF.

The chain is built from TRBV20-1 and TRBJ1-2; D unresolved. The V and J ends lost 5 bases and 0 bases respectively, with 10 bases between them. Germline CDR1 DFQATT, CDR2 SNEGSKA (reference sequence). The CDR3 is 13 amino acids. CDR3 sequence (DNA): TGCAGTGCTGCCGGGTCCTCTAACTATGGCTACACCTTC. This encodes CSAAGSSNYGYTF.

This clonotype has more than one count but fewer than ten. The genes are TRBV5-1 and TRBJ2-1, with a possible D match to TRBD1 (6 bases). Per the germline V gene, CDR1 is SGHRS and CDR2 is YFSETQ. Deletions cut 7 bases from V and 8 bases from J, with 22 bases between. The CDR3 extends over 15 amino acids. CDR3 in DNA: TGCGCCAGCCGACTAAACAGTAGGGGGATCGATGAGCAGTTCTTC. As protein: CASRLNSRGIDEQFF.

The table lists this clonotype with many counts. The chain recombines TRBV2 with TRBJ1-1; no reliable D call. The CDR3 length is 13 residues. V was trimmed by 7 bases and J by 0 bases, leaving 9 bases between them. Germline V gives CDR1 SNHLY, CDR2 FYNNEI. The CDR3 DNA reads TGTGCCAGCAACGTCATGGTGAACACTGAAGCTTTCTTT. This encodes CASNVMVNTEAFF.

This clonotype was counted ten times or more. The rearrangement joins TRBV28 to TRBJ2-7; 9 bases are a match to TRBD1. The CDR3 contains 14 residues. The V and J ends lost 1 base and 7 bases, in that order; junction bases with no gene match: 5. Germline V lookup: CDR1 MDHEN, CDR2 SYDVKM. CDR3 DNA: TGTGCCAGCAGTTTATCATACAGGGGGCGAGAGCAGTACTTC. Encoded protein: CASSLSYRGREQYF.

This clonotype was counted between two and nine times. This sequence joins TRBV3-1 and TRBJ1-1; D is ambiguous. The V end was cut by 0 bases, the J end by 2 bases, with 13 bases between. Germline CDR1 reads LGHDT; CDR2 reads YNNKEL (reference sequence). The CDR3 is 16 amino acids. CDR3 in amino acids: CASSQDQAVLNTEAFF. The CDR3 region has the DNA TGTGCCAGCAGCCAAGATCAGGCAGTTCTTAACACTGAAGCTTTCTTT.

This clonotype has only one observation. The chain employs TRBV5-1 and TRBJ2-1; 8 bases are a match to TRBD2. Per the germline V gene, CDR1 is SGHRS and CDR2 is YFSETQ. The CDR3 has 13 amino acids. The V segment lost 4 bases and the J segment 10 bases; nucleotides outside the gene matches: 7. The CDR3 here is CASSQTTSDEQFF. The CDR3, as DNA: TGCGCCAGCAGCCAAACGACTAGCGACGAGCAGTTCTTC.

This clonotype was counted a few times. This rearrangement joins TRBV5-1 to TRBJ1-2; weak D call: TRBD1 (6 bases). The CDR3 is 14 amino acids. The ends were cut back, 4 bases at V and 8 bases at J, with 18 bases in the middle. Germline V gene sequence: CDR1 SGHRS, CDR2 YFSETQ. The CDR3 nucleotides read TGCGCCAGCAGCATCGGGGGCCCCCTCAGAGGCTACACCTTC. Its protein is CASSIGGPLRGYTF. Using reference TRBV5-1 and TRBJ1-2 for the parts outside the CDR3, the full variable domain is KAGVTQTPRYLIKTRGQQVTLSCSPISGHRSVSWYQQTPGQGLQFLFEYFSETQRNKGNFPGRFSGRQFSNSRSEMNVSTLELGDSALYLCASSIGGPLRGYTFGSGTRLTVV.

This clonotype was seen just once. V gene TRBV20-1 combines with J gene TRBJ2-1; 7 bases align to TRBD2. V lost 0 bases, J lost 9 bases, and 17 bases stayed unmatched. Germline-derived CDR1 and CDR2 are DFQATT and SNEGSKA (reference sequence). The CDR3 is 17 residues long. DNA of the CDR3: TGCAGTGCTAGAGATTTCGCCGGAGCGGGACCTGCTGGTGAGCAGTTCTTC. Its protein product is CSARDFAGAGPAGEQFF.

Turning to this clonotype: The junction and the germline gene differ at one end; a read error may be behind it. This chain uses TRBV28 with TRBJ2-5; 12 bases map to TRBD2. CDR1 and CDR2 from the germline V gene are MDHEN and SYDVKM. The CDR3 sequence is 15 residues long. The CDR3 loop is CASSSLAGGQEAQYF. The CDR3 coding sequence is TGTGCCAGCAGTTCCCTAGCGGGAGGGCAAGAGGCCCAGTACTTC.

The chain recombines TRBV7-8 with TRBJ1-5, with a tentative D call TRBD1 (6 bases). The CDR3 covers 14 residues. V was pared by 3 bases and J by 7 bases, with 13 bases between. The germline CDR1 and CDR2 sequences are SGHVS and FQNEAQ. The CDR3 loop is CASSLHRVGQPQHF. As DNA, the CDR3 is TGTGCCAGCAGCTTGCACAGGGTCGGGCAGCCCCAGCATTTT.

This clonotype occurred once. The chain has TRBV5-1 and TRBJ2-1, with unresolved D. The assigned J gene may be wrong: the sequence end matches TRBJ2-7 better. Looked up from germline, CDR1 is SGHRS and CDR2 is YFSETQ. CDR3 size: 15 residues. The CDR3 nucleotides read TGCGCCAGCAGCTTGGTCGTAAATTCCTACAATGAGCAGTACTTC. It translates to CASSLVVNSYNEQYF.

This clonotype occurred a few times. The chain has TRBV6-1 and TRBJ2-7, with 8 bases aligning to TRBD1. Looked up from germline, CDR1 is MNHNS and CDR2 is SASEGT. V shed 5 bases and J 1 base; nucleotides not matched to a gene: 7. The length of the CDR3 is 15 residues. The CDR3 bases are TGTGCCAGCAGTTCTTGGACAGGGCGATCCTACGAGCAGTACTTC. Its translation: CASSSWTGRSYEQYF.

This clonotype has a count of ten or more. CDR3 sequence (DNA): TGTGCCAGCAGCGTAGGACTAGCGGCCGACACAGATACGCAGTATTTT. Protein product: CASSVGLAADTDTQYF. This chain uses TRBV9 with TRBJ2-3; TRBD2 matches at 9 bases. V lost 0 bases to trimming and J lost 2 bases; unmatched junction nucleotides: 4. In germline, CDR1 is SGDLS, CDR2 YYNGEE. The CDR3 runs 16 residues.

The chain has TRBV28 and TRBJ2-7; 10 nucleotides agree with TRBD2. Germline V gene sequence: CDR1 MDHEN, CDR2 SYDVKM. This CDR3 has 15 amino acids. V lost 6 bases, J lost 4 bases, and 9 bases stayed unmatched. CDR3 residues: CASRPLAGPGYEQYF. CDR3 coding DNA: TGTGCCAGCAGGCCACTAGCGGGACCCGGTTACGAGCAGTACTTC.

The sample holds a few counts of this clonotype. The chain recombines TRBV7-3 with TRBJ2-5, with 8 bases matching TRBD2. V shed 1 base and J 4 bases; nucleotides not matched to a gene: 8. The CDR3 sequence is 16 residues long. In germline, CDR1 is SGHTA, CDR2 FQGTGA. The CDR3 here is CASSLMGSGTLETQYF. CDR3 sequence (DNA): TGTGCCAGCAGCTTAATGGGTAGCGGGACGTTAGAGACCCAGTACTTC.

Concerning this clonotype itself: The germline gene is not matched at one end of the junction; a read error may be the cause. This chain uses TRBV11-2 with TRBJ1-2, with D perhaps matching TRBD1 (5 bases). The CDR3 runs to 16 residues. CDR1 is SGHAT and CDR2 is FQNNGV in the germline V gene. The CDR3 region is CASSQDLAGSLYGYTF. The DNA for the CDR3 is TGCGCCAGCAGCCAAGATCTGGCAGGGTCTCTCTATGGCTACACCTTC.

Many counts were recorded for this clonotype. The chain joins TRBV7-2 to TRBJ1-6, with D uncertain. CDR3 length: 15 amino acids. The V gene's germline CDR1 is SGHTA and CDR2 FQGNSA. Trimming shortened V by 7 bases and J by 0 bases, and 10 bases separated the two germline ends. DNA for the CDR3: TGTGCCAGCAACGACCCGAGCTCCTATAATTCACCCCTCCACTTT. This codes for CASNDPSSYNSPLHF.

The rearrangement joins TRBV12-5 to TRBJ2-7; D unclear. V gave up 5 bases and J gave up 2 bases, with 13 bases separating them. The CDR3 has 14 residues. Germline V lookup: CDR1 LGHNT, CDR2 FRNRAP. CDR3 residues: CASGPRPSAYEQYF. CDR3 DNA: TGTGCTAGTGGTCCGCGACCCTCGGCCTACGAGCAGTACTTC.

This chain joins TRBV7-8 and TRBJ1-1; no definite D call. V shed 3 bases and J shed 3 bases, with 11 bases lying between them. Germline V gene lookup returns CDR1 SGHVS and CDR2 FQNEAQ. This CDR3 spans 14 amino acids. The CDR3 region is CASSFIQSHTEAFF. The CDR3 nucleotides are TGTGCCAGCAGCTTCATCCAGAGCCACACTGAAGCTTTCTTT.

This clonotype was observed a few times. The V and J genes are TRBV9 and TRBJ1-1, with 7 bases matching TRBD1. The V gene's germline CDR1 is SGDLS and CDR2 YYNGEE. J was trimmed by 0 bases and V by 0 bases; bases with no gene match: 5. CDR3 length: 16 residues. CDR3 nucleotides: TGTGCCAGCAGCGTAGGGTCGACAGGGCTGAACACTGAAGCTTTCTTT. It encodes CASSVGSTGLNTEAFF. The full variable domain, with the rest looked up from reference TRBV9 and TRBJ1-1, is DSGVTQTPKHLITATGQRVTLRCSPRSGDLSVYWYQQSLDQGLQFLIQYYNGEERAKGNILERFSAQQFPDLHSELNLSSLELGDSALYFCASSVGSTGLNTEAFFGQGTRLTVV.

This clonotype was seen only a few times. This chain uses TRBV7-3 with TRBJ1-1; D is unclear. The CDR3 spans 13 residues. V dropped 5 bases and J dropped 5 bases, with 12 bases sitting between them. Germline CDR1 reads SGHTA; CDR2 reads FQGTGA. CDR3 nucleotides: TGTGCCAGCAGCCCCACTAGGGAGACTGAAGCTTTCTTT. Residues: CASSPTRETEAFF.

The chain links TRBV5-1 to TRBJ2-5; D is uncertain. The CDR3 extends over 16 amino acids. Per the germline V gene, CDR1 is SGHRS and CDR2 is YFSETQ. The V end was cut by 0 bases, the J end by 5 bases, with 17 bases between. This CDR3 reads CASSLGVGGNIETQYF. The CDR3 DNA sequence: TGCGCCAGCAGCTTGGGCGTTGGTGGGAATATTGAGACCCAGTACTTC.

This clonotype was recorded at least ten times. The chain combines TRBV12-3 or TRBV12-4 with TRBJ1-5; no clear D. This CDR3 has 16 amino acids. V gave up 3 bases and J gave up 4 bases, with 16 bases separating them. The CDR3 DNA sequence: TGTGCCAGCAGTTTCCGAGGAGGCGCGGGAAATCAGCCCCAGCATTTT. Protein: CASSFRGGAGNQPQHF.

This clonotype showed up just a few times. The chain uses TRBV20-1 and TRBJ2-7, with a weak D call TRBD1 (6 bases). The length of the CDR3 is 13 residues. Germline V gene sequence: CDR1 DFQATT, CDR2 SNEGSKA (reference sequence). Trimming took 4 bases from V and 3 from J, leaving 13 bases between them. CDR3 sequence reads: CSATPRDNYEQYF. Here the CDR3 DNA reads TGCAGTGCTACCCCTCGGGACAACTACGAGCAGTACTTC.

This clonotype was seen repeatedly, ten times or more. The genes are TRBV3-1 and TRBJ1-1; D not certain. CDR1 is LGHDT, CDR2 YNNKEL, per germline (reference sequence). The V and J ends lost 4 bases and 1 base respectively, with 10 bases between them. The CDR3 has 14 amino acids. DNA for the CDR3: TGTGCCAGCAGCCGCCGCGGGTCGAACACTGAAGCTTTCTTT. Translating it yields CASSRRGSNTEAFF.

This clonotype has only a few counts. The rearrangement links TRBV29-1 to TRBJ1-1, with TRBD1 matching over 10 bases. The CDR3 is 13 amino acids. Germline CDR1 SQVTM, CDR2 ANQGSEA. V was clipped by 7 bases and J by 4 bases; unmatched bases: 6. CDR3 sequence: CSASGQGSTEAFF. In DNA form, the CDR3 reads TGCAGCGCTTCGGGACAGGGGAGCACTGAAGCTTTCTTT.